A selection of T cell receptor beta chains follows, all from one sample in a study of T cell changes during pregnancy in multiple sclerosis. The data were produced by immunoSEQ multiplex PCR, yet TCRdb's version contains in-frame clones alone and is incomplete. The sample records about 67,000 clones, about nine tenths being singletons. The specimen comprised peripheral blood, sampled in the first trimester of pregnancy. The receptor source for this set is a female donor with multiple sclerosis, enrolled in a pregnancy study. Both conserved end residues are part of each CDR3. D genes are given only for firm matches. Not all rows give a size; the values are once, few, many and, for expanded clones, a class.

clone_size,j_call,d_call,v_call,cdr3_nt,cdr3_aa
NA,TRBJ1-2,TRBD1,TRBV9,TGTGCCAGCAGCGTAGACGCAGGGGGCGAAGGTGGCTACACCTTC,CASSVDAGGEGGYTF
NA,TRBJ1-5,TRBD1,TRBV7-9,TGTGCCAGCAGCGCGGGCACAGGGGGCCATCAGCCCCAGCATTTT,CASSAGTGGHQPQHF
NA,TRBJ2-7,NA,TRBV5-8,TGTGCCAGCAGCCGGACCGGGATCGTCTCCTACGAGCAGTACTTC,CASSRTGIVSYEQYF
NA,TRBJ2-5,TRBD2,TRBV19,TGTGCCACCAGCGGGGGAGGCCAAGAGACCCAGTACTTC,CATSGGGQETQYF
once,TRBJ1-4,TRBD1,TRBV4-1,TGCGCCAGCAGCCAGACAGGGGCGGGAGATGAAAAACTGTTTTTT,CASSQTGAGDEKLFF
NA,TRBJ2-1,NA,TRBV7-3,TGTGCCAGCAGCTTGTTACCACCGAGCTCCTACAATGAGCAGTTCTTC,CASSLLPPSSYNEQFF
NA,TRBJ1-2,NA,TRBV5-1,TGCGCCAGCAGCGATCTACAAGCAAGCGGTGGCTACACCTTC,CASSDLQASGGYTF
NA,TRBJ2-5,TRBD2,TRBV5-1,TGCGCCAGCAGCTTAGCGGGAGGTGAACAAGAGACCCAGTACTTC,CASSLAGGEQETQYF
once,TRBJ1-5,NA,TRBV6-5,TGTGCCAGCAGGGTTCGGCGGGGGGCACTTCAGCCCCAGCATTTT,CASRVRRGALQPQHF
NA,TRBJ2-3,NA,TRBV4-1,TGCGCCAGCAGCCAAGTAAATCTAGTTAAGGCAGATACGCAGTATTTT,CASSQVNLVKADTQYF
NA,TRBJ1-5,TRBD1,TRBV29-1,TGCACCCCAGGGGGGAAAAGCAATAGCAATCAGCCCCAGCATTTT,CTPGGKSNSNQPQHF
NA,TRBJ2-7,TRBD1,TRBV14,TGTGCCAGCAGCCAAGTTACCAGGACAGGCTCCTACGAGCAGTACTTC,CASSQVTRTGSYEQYF
NA,TRBJ1-2,NA,TRBV5-6,TGTGCCAGCAGCTTTTTTCGGGCAGGGCGGTATGGCTACACCTTC,CASSFFRAGRYGYTF
NA,TRBJ2-1,TRBD2,TRBV19,TGTGCCAGTAGTATAGGCCCCCCGACTAGCGGGAGGGAAGATGAGCAGTTCTTC,CASSIGPPTSGREDEQFF
once,TRBJ1-2,TRBD1,TRBV5-1,TGCGCCAGCAGCTTGGTGGACAGGGGGCGGCATGGCTACACCTTC,CASSLVDRGRHGYTF
once,TRBJ1-5,NA,TRBV28,TGTGCCAGCAGTTCCTTATTGTATCAGCCCCAGCATTTT,CASSSLLYQPQHF
NA,TRBJ2-3,NA,TRBV7-7,TGTGCCAGCAGCTCACGAATCGGAGGCACAGATACGCAGTATTTT,CASSSRIGGTDTQYF
NA,TRBJ1-1,NA,TRBV7-9,TGTGCCAGCAGCTCGTCCGCGTACAGGGCTGAAGCTTTCTTT,CASSSSAYRAEAFF
NA,TRBJ1-2,NA,TRBV30,TGTGCCTGGAGTTTTATGGGGAGTGGCTATGGCTACACCTTC,CAWSFMGSGYGYTF
NA,TRBJ2-5,TRBD2,TRBV4-2,TGTGCCAGCAGCCAGTTAACTAGCGGGGCGTACCAAGAGACCCAGTACTTC,CASSQLTSGAYQETQYF
NA,TRBJ1-3,NA,TRBV6-5,TGTGCCAGCAGTTACTCATCAGGTTCTGGAAACACCATATATTTT,CASSYSSGSGNTIYF
NA,TRBJ1-2,TRBD1,TRBV13,TGTGCCAGCAGCTCGGGGACAGCTTATGGCTACACCTTC,CASSSGTAYGYTF
NA,TRBJ1-3,NA,TRBV2,TGTGCCAGCAGTGAAGGTATTGTCTACTCTGGAAACACCATATATTTT,CASSEGIVYSGNTIYF
NA,TRBJ1-3,NA,TRBV30,TGTGCCTATGACCTCGGGTTCGCTGGAAACACCATATATTTT,CAYDLGFAGNTIYF
few,TRBJ1-2,NA,TRBV5-1,TGCGCCAGCAGCTTGGCCGGGGAGGACTATGGCTACACCTTC,CASSLAGEDYGYTF
NA,TRBJ2-5,NA,TRBV27,TGTGCCAGCAGTTTAATGGGTCAGGGTGCACCCTCGAACTTC,CASSLMGQGAPSNF
once,TRBJ1-1,TRBD1,TRBV5-1,TGCGCCAGCGGGACAGGGGTAATCAGCACTGAAGCTTTCTTT,CASGTGVISTEAFF
NA,TRBJ1-5,TRBD1,TRBV18,TGTGCCAGCTCACCGTTAGGGACAGGGGCCTCTGGCAATCAGCCCCAGCATTTT,CASSPLGTGASGNQPQHF
NA,TRBJ2-1,NA,TRBV6-6,TGTGCCAGCAGTTACGAGGGGGGGGGATACAATGAGCAGTTCTTC,CASSYEGGGYNEQFF
NA,TRBJ1-2,NA,TRBV19,TGTGCCAGTAGTATAAGCAGACGGGATGGCTACACCTTC,CASSISRRDGYTF
NA,TRBJ1-2,NA,TRBV28,TGTGCCAGCCTCACCAGCAGGCCTTTCTATGGCTACACCTTC,CASLTSRPFYGYTF
NA,TRBJ2-6,NA,TRBV5-1,TGCGCCAGCTATACGGCTCGGGGTCTTGGGGCCAACGTCCTGACTTTC,CASYTARGLGANVLTF
once,TRBJ1-4,TRBD1,TRBV6-1,TGTGCCAGCACCCTGACAGGGCAACGAGAAAAACTGTTTTTT,CASTLTGQREKLFF
NA,TRBJ2-3,TRBD1,TRBV27,TGTGCCAGCAGTCCCCGGGACAGGGCGGATACGCAGTATTTT,CASSPRDRADTQYF
NA,TRBJ1-1,NA,TRBV7-9,TGTGCCAGCAGCTCGCGATTCATGAACACTGAAGCTTTCTTT,CASSSRFMNTEAFF
NA,TRBJ1-2,NA,TRBV6-5,TGTGCCAGCAGAGTTACGGGGGAGGGCCCCTATGGCTACACCTTC,CASRVTGEGPYGYTF
NA,TRBJ1-2,TRBD1,TRBV2,TGTGCCAGCATCGACAGGGCGGATGGCTACACCTTC,CASIDRADGYTF
NA,TRBJ2-5,NA,TRBV5-1,TGCGCCAGCAGCTTGGCCAGAGAGACCCAGTACTTC,CASSLARETQYF
NA,TRBJ2-1,TRBD2,TRBV5-1,TGCGCCAGCAGCCCTCTGGGACTAGCGGGAGGTTGGGTCAATGAGCAGTTCTTC,CASSPLGLAGGWVNEQFF
NA,TRBJ2-5,TRBD2,TRBV6-6,TGTGCCAGCAGTAGGCCTAGCGGGAAGGAGACCCAGTACTTC,CASSRPSGKETQYF
NA,TRBJ1-2,TRBD1,TRBV5-1,TGCGCCAGCAGGATCCCGGGACAGGGGAACTATGGCTACACCTTC,CASRIPGQGNYGYTF
NA,TRBJ2-1,TRBD2,TRBV5-6,TGTGCCAGCAGCCCTCCCGTGACTAGCGGGAGGAATGAGCAGTTCTTC,CASSPPVTSGRNEQFF
NA,TRBJ1-3,TRBD1,TRBV28,TGTGCCAGCAAAAAGGACAGGGCTGGAAACACCATATATTTT,CASKKDRAGNTIYF
NA,TRBJ1-5,TRBD1,TRBV7-2,TGTGCCAGCAGCCCGGACAGGGCGGGTCAGCCCCAGCATTTT,CASSPDRAGQPQHF
NA,TRBJ1-2,NA,TRBV5-1,TGCGCCAGCAGCTTGGAGGGGCAGGGGAATGGCTACACCTTC,CASSLEGQGNGYTF
NA,TRBJ2-7,TRBD1,TRBV27,TGTGCCAGCAGTCCAACAGGGGGCCTACGAGAGCAGTACTTC,CASSPTGGLREQYF
NA,TRBJ2-7,NA,TRBV21-1,TGTGCCAGCAGCCGGGACTGCTCCTACGAGCAGTACTTC,CASSRDCSYEQYF
NA,TRBJ1-5,TRBD1,TRBV5-8,TGTGCCAGCAGCTTCTTAGGGGACAGCAGATTCAATCAGCCCCAGCATTTT,CASSFLGDSRFNQPQHF
NA,TRBJ2-7,NA,TRBV27,TGTGCCAGCGTTGAACACGGGACTCGAGGGCCCTACGAGCAGTACTTC,CASVEHGTRGPYEQYF
NA,TRBJ1-1,TRBD1,TRBV19,TGTGCCAGTAGTATAAGGGGGCGCGTCACTGAAGCTTTCTTT,CASSIRGRVTEAFF
NA,TRBJ1-4,TRBD1,TRBV19,TGTGCCAGTAGTATTGTACAGGGGGGGCGCGAACTGTTTTTT,CASSIVQGGRELFF
NA,TRBJ1-5,TRBD1,TRBV28,TGTGCCAGCAGTTTAGACAGGGTAAGCAATCAGCCCCAGCATTTT,CASSLDRVSNQPQHF
NA,TRBJ2-1,NA,TRBV7-9,TGTGCCAGCAGCTTGGACTTACTCCGCTCCTACAATGAGCAGTTCTTC,CASSLDLLRSYNEQFF
NA,TRBJ1-2,TRBD1,TRBV5-1,TGCGCCAGCAGCTGGACCCCGGGACAGGGTGGGGACTATGGCTACACCTTC,CASSWTPGQGGDYGYTF
NA,TRBJ1-1,TRBD1,TRBV6-1,TGTGCCAGCAGCTTGACAGGGAGTAGGCCTGAAGCTTTCTTT,CASSLTGSRPEAFF
NA,TRBJ1-1,NA,TRBV11-2,TGTGCCAGCAGGGGACGGGGGGAAACTGAAGCTTTCTTT,CASRGRGETEAFF
NA,TRBJ1-2,TRBD1,TRBV2,TGTGCCAGCAGCCCTACCGGGACAGGGATCGGCAACTATGGCTACACCTTC,CASSPTGTGIGNYGYTF